The 7 T cell receptor beta chains below come from one sample, sequenced in a study of T cells in localized non-small cell lung cancer. The repertoire was sequenced with immunoSEQ multiplex PCR; TCRdb's copy has only in-frame clones and lacks some. The data contain 2,000 to 3,000 clones, around a quarter of them singletons. The sample here was lung tumor tissue, taken before any cancer treatment. The receptor source for this set is a male donor older than 55 with stage III squamous cell lung carcinoma.

The sample holds a few counts of this clone. The rearrangement joins TRBV11-3 to TRBJ2-7; TRBD2 matches 8 bases. CDR3 length: 17 amino acids. V gave up 5 bases and J gave up 1 base; unmatched junction bases: 13. Germline V gives CDR1 SGHNT, CDR2 YENEEA. CDR3 region: CASSQPSGSRDSYEQYF. In DNA, the CDR3 is TGTGCCAGCAGCCAGCCTAGCGGGTCCCGGGATTCCTACGAGCAGTACTTC.

This clone was recorded a few times. CDR3 sequence (DNA): TGTGCCACCAGCAGGAGGACCGTCAGCGGGCAAGAGACCCAGTACTTC. Its protein product is CATSRRTVSGQETQYF. The rearrangement joins TRBV15 to TRBJ2-5, with a tentative D call TRBD2 (6 bases). The CDR3 has 16 residues. Trimming removed 3 bases from V and 2 bases from J, with 16 bases in between. The germline V gene encodes CDR1 LNHNV and CDR2 YYDKDF (reference sequence).

J is TRBJ2-7 and V is TRBV23-1; 7 nucleotides agree with TRBD1. TRBV23-1 qualifies as an ORF whose function is uncertain. V was clipped by 5 bases and J by 2 bases; unmatched bases: 15. The CDR3 consists of 17 residues. CDR3 coding DNA: TGCGCCAGCAGTGACTCCCTGGACAGGTCCGATCCCTACGAGCAGTACTTC. It translates to CASSDSLDRSDPYEQYF.

A few counts support this clone. The chain links TRBV28 to TRBJ2-7, with a possible D match to TRBD1 (5 bases). Trimming pared 5 bases from V and 6 bases from J, leaving 20 bases between. The CDR3 runs 15 residues. CDR1 is MDHEN and CDR2 is SYDVKM in the germline V gene. CDR3 protein: CASSTPRRVGAEQYF. CDR3 coding DNA: TGTGCCAGCAGTACCCCGAGAAGGGTTGGGGCCGAGCAGTACTTC.

The chain has TRBV6-7 and TRBJ2-4; the D is unclear. TRBV6-7 is recorded as an ORF, its role being uncertain. The CDR3 is 15 residues long. V lost 6 bases to trimming and J lost 7 bases, with 19 bases between them. For the CDR3, the DNA is TGTGCCAGCAGCTCCCATGGGGATCCAAGGAACATTCAGTACTTC. This encodes CASSSHGDPRNIQYF.

The rearrangement links TRBV28 to TRBJ2-7, with 12 bases lining up with TRBD1. J was trimmed by 7 bases and V by 4 bases; bases with no gene match: 8. Germline V gives CDR1 MDHEN, CDR2 SYDVKM. The CDR3 spans 15 residues. CDR3 in amino acids: CASSSPGQGALEQYF. CDR3 nucleotides: TGTGCCAGCAGTTCACCGGGACAGGGGGCGCTTGAGCAGTACTTC.

This clone was counted a few times. The junction shows a germline mismatch at one end, possibly a read error. The chain couples TRBV15 to TRBJ2-4; no clear D gene. The CDR3 sequence is 14 residues long. Germline V gene sequence: CDR1 LNHNV, CDR2 YYDKDF (reference sequence). The CDR3 here is CASSSGVAKNIQYF. CDR3 nucleotide sequence: TGTGCCAGCAGCTCGGGTGTAGCCAAAAACATTCAGTACTTC.